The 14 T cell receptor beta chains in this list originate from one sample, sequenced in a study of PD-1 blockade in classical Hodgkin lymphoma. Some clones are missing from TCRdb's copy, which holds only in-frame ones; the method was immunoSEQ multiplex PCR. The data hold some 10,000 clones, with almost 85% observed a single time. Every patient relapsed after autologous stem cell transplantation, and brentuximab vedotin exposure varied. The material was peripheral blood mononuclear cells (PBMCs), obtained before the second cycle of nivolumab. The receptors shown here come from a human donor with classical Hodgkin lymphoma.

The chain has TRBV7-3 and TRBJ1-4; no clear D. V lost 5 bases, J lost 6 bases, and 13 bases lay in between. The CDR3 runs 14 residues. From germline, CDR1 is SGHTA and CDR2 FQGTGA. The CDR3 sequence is CASSLRPADEKLFF. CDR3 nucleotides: TGTGCCAGCAGCCTCCGACCGGCGGATGAAAAACTGTTTTTT. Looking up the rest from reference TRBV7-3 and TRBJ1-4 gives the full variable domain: GAGVSQTPSNKVTEKGKYVELRCDPISGHTALYWYRQSLGQGPEFLIYFQGTGAADDSGLPNDRFFAVRPEGSVSTLKIQRTERGDSAVYLCASSLRPADEKLFFGSGTQLSVL.

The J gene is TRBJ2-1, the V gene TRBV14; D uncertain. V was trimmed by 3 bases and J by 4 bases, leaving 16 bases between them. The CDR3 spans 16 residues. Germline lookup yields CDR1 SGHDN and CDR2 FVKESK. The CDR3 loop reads CASSHLRQAFYNEQFF. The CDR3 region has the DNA TGTGCCAGCAGCCATCTAAGGCAGGCGTTTTACAATGAGCAGTTCTTC. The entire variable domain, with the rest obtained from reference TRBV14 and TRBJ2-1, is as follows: EAGVTQFPSHSVIEKGQTVTLRCDPISGHDNLYWYRRVMGKEIKFLLHFVKESKQDESGMPNNRFLAERTGGTYSTLKVQPAELEDSGVYFCASSHLRQAFYNEQFFGPGTRLTVL.

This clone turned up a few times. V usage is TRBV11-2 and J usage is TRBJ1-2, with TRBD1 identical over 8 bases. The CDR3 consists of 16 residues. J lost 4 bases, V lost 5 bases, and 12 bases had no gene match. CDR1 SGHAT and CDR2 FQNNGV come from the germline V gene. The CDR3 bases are TGTGCCAGCAGCGGAGACTTGACAGGGGCGGGCTATGGCTACACCTTC. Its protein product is CASSGDLTGAGYGYTF. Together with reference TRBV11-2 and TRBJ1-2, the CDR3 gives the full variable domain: EAGVAQSPRYKIIEKRQSVAFWCNPISGHATLYWYQQILGQGPKLLIQFQNNGVVDDSQLPKDRFSAERLKGVDSTLKIQPAKLEDSAVYLCASSGDLTGAGYGYTFGSGTRLTVV.

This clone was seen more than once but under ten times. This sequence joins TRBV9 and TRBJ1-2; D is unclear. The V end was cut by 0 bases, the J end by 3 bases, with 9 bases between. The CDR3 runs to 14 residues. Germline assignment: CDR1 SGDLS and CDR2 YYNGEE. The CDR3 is CASSVVAADYGYTF. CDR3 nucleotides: TGTGCCAGCAGCGTAGTCGCGGCAGACTATGGCTACACCTTC.

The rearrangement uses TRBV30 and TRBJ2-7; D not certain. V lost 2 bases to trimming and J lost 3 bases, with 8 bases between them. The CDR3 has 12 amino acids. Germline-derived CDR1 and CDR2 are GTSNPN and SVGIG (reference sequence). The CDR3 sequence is CAWSRQIYEQYF. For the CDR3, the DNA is TGTGCCTGGAGTCGTCAGATCTACGAGCAGTACTTC.

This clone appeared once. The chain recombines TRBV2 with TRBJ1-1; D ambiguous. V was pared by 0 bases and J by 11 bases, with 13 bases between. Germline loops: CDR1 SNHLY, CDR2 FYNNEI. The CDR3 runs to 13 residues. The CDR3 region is CASSEALQTEAFF. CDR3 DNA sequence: TGTGCCAGCAGTGAAGCGCTTCAGACCGAGGCTTTCTTT.

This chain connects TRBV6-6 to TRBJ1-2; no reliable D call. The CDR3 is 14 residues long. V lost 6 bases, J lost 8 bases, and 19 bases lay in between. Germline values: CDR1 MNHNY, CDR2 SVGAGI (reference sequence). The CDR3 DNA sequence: TGTGCCAGCAGGGGAGGGAGCTCGGTAGGAGGCTACACCTTC. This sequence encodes CASRGGSSVGGYTF.

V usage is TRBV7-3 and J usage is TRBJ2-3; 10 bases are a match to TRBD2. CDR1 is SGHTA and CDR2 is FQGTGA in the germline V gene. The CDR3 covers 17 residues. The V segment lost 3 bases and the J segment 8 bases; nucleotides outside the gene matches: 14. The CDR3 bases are TGTGCCAGCAGCTTGACAAGCGGGGGGGTTGAAAGCGGTACGCAGTATTTT. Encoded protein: CASSLTSGGVESGTQYF.

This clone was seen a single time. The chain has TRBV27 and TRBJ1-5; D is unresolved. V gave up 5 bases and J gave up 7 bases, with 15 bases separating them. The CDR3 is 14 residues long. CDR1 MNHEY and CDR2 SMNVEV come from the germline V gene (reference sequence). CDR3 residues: CASSENKGGQPQHF. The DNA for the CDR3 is TGTGCCAGCAGTGAGAATAAGGGTGGACAGCCCCAGCATTTT.

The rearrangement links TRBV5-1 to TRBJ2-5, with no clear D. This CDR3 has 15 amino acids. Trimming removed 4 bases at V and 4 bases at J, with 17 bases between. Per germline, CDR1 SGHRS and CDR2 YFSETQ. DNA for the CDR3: TGCGCCAGCAGCCCGTCGACACGAACCGCAGAGACCCAGTACTTC. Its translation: CASSPSTRTAETQYF.

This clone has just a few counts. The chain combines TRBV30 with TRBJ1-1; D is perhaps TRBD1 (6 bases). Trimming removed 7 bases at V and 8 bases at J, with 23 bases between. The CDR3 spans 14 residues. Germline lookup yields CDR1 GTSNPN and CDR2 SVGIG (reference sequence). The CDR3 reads CASPKQGIRSEAFF. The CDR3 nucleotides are TGTGCCTCTCCAAAACAGGGAATTCGGTCAGAAGCTTTCTTT. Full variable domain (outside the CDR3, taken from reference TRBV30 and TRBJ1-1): SQTIHQWPATLVQPVGSPLSLECTVEGTSNPNLYWYRQAAGRGLQLLFYSVGIGQISSEVPQNLSASRPQDRQFILSSKKLLLSDSGFYLCASPKQGIRSEAFFGQGTRLTVV.

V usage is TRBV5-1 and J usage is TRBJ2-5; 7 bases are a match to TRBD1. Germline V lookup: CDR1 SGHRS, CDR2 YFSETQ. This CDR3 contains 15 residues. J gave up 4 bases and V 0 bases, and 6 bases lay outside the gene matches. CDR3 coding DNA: TGCGCCAGCAGCTTGGAGGGGGCGCATCGAGAGACCCAGTACTTC. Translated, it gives CASSLEGAHRETQYF.

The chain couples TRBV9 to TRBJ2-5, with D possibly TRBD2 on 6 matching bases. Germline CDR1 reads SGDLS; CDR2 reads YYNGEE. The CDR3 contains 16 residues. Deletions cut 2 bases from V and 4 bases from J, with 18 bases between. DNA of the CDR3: TGTGCCAGCAGCGTCCTGGTTTGGGGGGATCTAGAGACCCAGTACTTC. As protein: CASSVLVWGDLETQYF.

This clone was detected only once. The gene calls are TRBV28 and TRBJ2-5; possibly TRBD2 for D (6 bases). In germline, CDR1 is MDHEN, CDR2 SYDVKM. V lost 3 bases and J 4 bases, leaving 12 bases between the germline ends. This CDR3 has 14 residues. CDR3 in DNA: TGTGCCAGCAGTTTTCGGGGGTTGAGAGAGACCCAGTACTTC. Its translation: CASSFRGLRETQYF.